The 31 T cell receptor beta chains below all came from one sample that was sequenced in a study of CD8+ T cells in alopecia areata (dated by TCRdb to 2016 to 2019). The library came from the immunoSEQ multiplex PCR assay. RNA was extracted from all samples and reverse transcribed into cDNA, which served as template for TCR sequencing. Entries here come from immuneACCESS through TCRdb and include only in-frame sequences with V and J called. Some clones fail to appear in such tables; in the studies checked, an unresolved V gene covers under half of the shortfall, and the cause of the remainder is unknown. This sample has 75,000 to 100,000 clones in its table, and roughly two fifths of those were observed once. The ten largest clones add up to about 0.79% of the sample. Sequencing was performed on CD4+ T cells sorted from blood. Source of these receptors: a human donor with alopecia areata.

The rearrangement joins TRBV25-1 to TRBJ1-5; 7 bases fit TRBD1. The germline CDR1 and CDR2 sequences are MGHDK and SYGVNS. The ends lost 4 bases at V and 9 bases at J; junction bases unmatched: 6. The CDR3 runs 13 residues. CDR3 DNA: TGTGCCAGCAGTGTAACAGGGGAGGGGCCCCAGCATTTT. It is translated as CASSVTGEGPQHF.

This clone was seen just once. The chain couples TRBV4-1 to TRBJ1-5, with D unclear. Germline lookup yields CDR1 MGHRA and CDR2 YSYEKL. CDR3 length equals 17 residues. Deletions cut 0 bases from V and 2 bases from J, with 14 bases between. Here the CDR3 DNA reads TGCGCCAGCAGCCAAGATCCAGGCAGGTTGGGCAATCAGCCCCAGCATTTT. The encoded protein is CASSQDPGRLGNQPQHF.

This clone was seen more than once but under ten times. The CDR3 region has the DNA TGCAGCGTTGTGTTTCTGTCCGGGAGCTCCTACGAGCAGTACTTC. Its translation is CSVVFLSGSSYEQYF. This chain uses TRBV29-1 with TRBJ2-7, with a weak D call TRBD2 (6 bases). Trimming took 4 bases from V and 0 from J, leaving 16 bases between them. This CDR3 has 15 residues. Looked up from germline, CDR1 is SQVTM and CDR2 is ANQGSEA.

J is TRBJ2-6 and V is TRBV18; no reliable D call. Germline V gene lookup returns CDR1 KGHSH and CDR2 LQKENI. The CDR3 covers 15 residues. Trimming took 3 bases from V and 4 from J, leaving 10 bases between them. Written as DNA, the CDR3 is TGTGCCAGCTCACCTCCGGGTGGGGGGGCCAACGTCCTGACTTTC. Its translation: CASSPPGGGANVLTF.

This clone was found a few times. In the same sample, other DNA sequences code for this CDR3. The CDR3 DNA sequence: TGCGCCAGCAGCTCCAATACAGAGGAGACCCAGTACTTC. This sequence encodes CASSSNTEETQYF. The chain uses TRBV5-1 and TRBJ2-5; D ambiguous. Germline V gene data show CDR1 as SGHRS and CDR2 as YFSETQ. CDR3 length equals 13 residues. With 3 bases removed from V and 5 bases from J, the gap between germline ends came to 11 bases.

This clone was observed a few times. The chain has TRBV28 and TRBJ2-1, with no clear D. Trimming left V 7 bases short and J 5 bases short, with 12 bases between. The CDR3 has 13 residues. From germline, CDR1 is MDHEN and CDR2 SYDVKM. CDR3 residues: CASIPETHNEQFF. The CDR3 DNA follows: TGTGCCAGCATTCCAGAGACTCACAATGAGCAGTTCTTC.

This clone came up a few times. J is TRBJ2-1 and V is TRBV14; perhaps TRBD1 as D (5 bases). V lost 4 bases and J 7 bases, leaving 14 bases between the germline ends. Germline V CDR1 and CDR2: SGHDN, FVKESK. The CDR3 totals 14 residues. Here the CDR3 reads CASSPRVGANEQFF. The CDR3 DNA reads TGTGCCAGCAGCCCCCGCGTAGGGGCGAATGAGCAGTTCTTC. Variable domain in full (rest from reference TRBV14 and TRBJ2-1): EAGVTQFPSHSVIEKGQTVTLRCDPISGHDNLYWYRRVMGKEIKFLLHFVKESKQDESGMPNNRFLAERTGGTYSTLKVQPAELEDSGVYFCASSPRVGANEQFFGPGTRLTVL.

This clone showed up just once. The chain links TRBV5-1 to TRBJ2-6, with 7 bases fitting TRBD1. The CDR3 extends over 17 amino acids. V dropped 3 bases and J dropped 0; count of bases not matched to a gene: 6. Per germline, CDR1 SGHRS and CDR2 YFSETQ. Written as DNA, the CDR3 is TGCGCCAGCAGCTGGACAGGAGTCTCCTCTGGGGCCAACGTCCTGACTTTC. Residues: CASSWTGVSSGANVLTF. Together with reference TRBV5-1 and TRBJ2-6, the CDR3 gives the full variable domain: KAGVTQTPRYLIKTRGQQVTLSCSPISGHRSVSWYQQTPGQGLQFLFEYFSETQRNKGNFPGRFSGRQFSNSRSEMNVSTLELGDSALYLCASSWTGVSSGANVLTFGAGSRLTVL.

The J gene is TRBJ2-7, the V gene TRBV29-1; 7 bases agree with TRBD1. The CDR3 sequence is 12 residues long. From germline, CDR1 is SQVTM and CDR2 ANQGSEA. Trimming at V came to 3 bases and at J to 3 bases, leaving 2 bases not matched to a gene. CDR3 sequence (DNA): TGCAGCGTTGATGGGACAGACTACGAGCAGTACTTC. Its protein product is CSVDGTDYEQYF.

The chain couples TRBV14 to TRBJ2-7; D not resolved. The CDR3 is 15 residues long. CDR1 is SGHDN, CDR2 FVKESK, per germline. With 4 bases removed from V and 3 bases from J, the gap between germline ends came to 16 bases. Here the CDR3 DNA reads TGTGCCAGCAGCCGCTTCCAGGTATTGTTCTACGAGCAGTACTTC. Protein: CASSRFQVLFYEQYF.

The CDR3 reads CAWSGLSPYEQYF. CDR3 bases: TGTGCCTGGAGCGGACTATCCCCCTACGAGCAGTACTTC. V usage is TRBV30 and J usage is TRBJ2-7, with D perhaps matching TRBD2 (6 bases). Germline CDR1 GTSNPN, CDR2 SVGIG (reference sequence). The germline V and J ends were trimmed by 3 bases and 2 bases, with 11 bases remaining between them. The CDR3 has 13 residues. Variable domain in full (rest from reference TRBV30 and TRBJ2-7): SQTIHQWPATLVQPVGSPLSLECTVEGTSNPNLYWYRQAAGRGLQLLFYSVGIGQISSEVPQNLSASRPQDRQFILSSKKLLLSDSGFYLCAWSGLSPYEQYFGPGTRLTVT.

The DNA of the CDR3 is TGTGCCAGCAGCTCCTTCCCGGATACGCAGTATTTT. Encoded protein: CASSSFPDTQYF. The chain couples TRBV5-6 to TRBJ2-3; D is uncertain. The CDR3 covers 12 residues. Germline V gives CDR1 SGHDT, CDR2 YYEEEE. V was trimmed by 3 bases and J by 6 bases, leaving 8 bases between them.

The rearrangement uses TRBV29-1 and TRBJ2-3; 12 bases line up with TRBD2. Germline CDR1 SQVTM, CDR2 ANQGSEA. The CDR3 sequence is 14 residues long. V lost 7 bases and J lost 3; bases outside the gene matches: 5. The CDR3 region is CSGTGTSGTDTQYF. DNA of the CDR3: TGCAGCGGGACCGGGACTAGCGGGACAGATACGCAGTATTTT.

The V call is TRBV30, the J call TRBJ1-5, with 7 bases matching TRBD1. J was trimmed by 5 bases and V by 3 bases; bases with no gene match: 4. The CDR3 has 13 amino acids. Germline lookup yields CDR1 GTSNPN and CDR2 SVGIG (reference sequence). CDR3 coding DNA: TGTGCCTGGAGGACAGGGCTTGATCAGCCCCAGCATTTT. Its translation: CAWRTGLDQPQHF. The variable domain in full, with the rest retrieved from reference TRBV30 and TRBJ1-5, is SQTIHQWPATLVQPVGSPLSLECTVEGTSNPNLYWYRQAAGRGLQLLFYSVGIGQISSEVPQNLSASRPQDRQFILSSKKLLLSDSGFYLCAWRTGLDQPQHFGDGTRLSIL.

This clone turned up a few times. The chain combines TRBV2 with TRBJ1-2, with 8 nucleotides matching TRBD1. CDR1 and CDR2 (germline): SNHLY, FYNNEI. The trim removed 3 bases at V and 8 bases at J, leaving 8 bases unmatched. There are 14 residues in the CDR3. This chain's CDR3 is CASSEKQGAKGYTF. DNA of the CDR3: TGTGCCAGCAGTGAGAAGCAGGGGGCAAAGGGCTACACCTTC.

V and J are TRBV29-1 and TRBJ1-1; a weak D match, TRBD1 (6 bases). This CDR3 region has 13 residues. Trimming shortened V by 7 bases and J by 0 bases, and 12 bases separated the two germline ends. Germline V lookup: CDR1 SQVTM, CDR2 ANQGSEA. CDR3 sequence (DNA): TGCAGCGGTGGGACACAAATGAACACTGAAGCTTTCTTT. Encoded protein: CSGGTQMNTEAFF. Complete variable domain (other parts from reference TRBV29-1 and TRBJ1-1): SAVISQKPSRDICQRGTSLTIQCQVDSQVTMMFWYRQQPGQSLTLIATANQGSEATYESGFVIDKFPISRPNLTFSTLTVSNMSPEDSSIYLCSGGTQMNTEAFFGQGTRLTVV.

The V and J genes are TRBV14 and TRBJ2-5; 9 bases map to TRBD1. The CDR3 runs 15 residues. Germline V gene data show CDR1 as SGHDN and CDR2 as FVKESK. V shed 1 base, J shed 5 bases, and the junction held 5 bases outside the gene matches. CDR3 residues: CASSQVTGGGETQYF. CDR3 sequence (DNA): TGTGCCAGCAGCCAAGTTACAGGGGGCGGTGAGACCCAGTACTTC.

This chain links TRBV29-1 with TRBJ2-5, with TRBD2 matching over 7 bases. In germline, CDR1 is SQVTM, CDR2 ANQGSEA. This CDR3 has 12 amino acids. The V and J ends lost 5 bases and 3 bases, in that order; junction bases with no gene match: 3. The CDR3 DNA reads as TGCAGCGTTAAGGCGGGAGAAGAGACCCAGTACTTC. This codes for CSVKAGEETQYF. Based on the CDR3 plus reference TRBV29-1 and TRBJ2-5, the full variable domain is SAVISQKPSRDICQRGTSLTIQCQVDSQVTMMFWYRQQPGQSLTLIATANQGSEATYESGFVIDKFPISRPNLTFSTLTVSNMSPEDSSIYLCSVKAGEETQYFGPGTRLLVL.

The chain uses TRBV4-1 and TRBJ2-3; 8 bases map to TRBD2. The length of the CDR3 is 15 residues. V lost 7 bases to trimming and J lost 2 bases; unmatched junction nucleotides: 8. CDR1 and CDR2 from the germline V gene are MGHRA and YSYEKL. CDR3 sequence (DNA): TGCGCCAGCACCTCGTTAGCGGGATTCACAGATACGCAGTATTTT. Residues: CASTSLAGFTDTQYF.

The CDR3 loop is CASSTRGRSSYNSPLHF. The CDR3 DNA reads as TGTGCCAGCAGTACACGAGGGAGGAGCTCCTATAATTCACCCCTCCACTTT. This chain joins TRBV2 and TRBJ1-6; D unclear. In germline, CDR1 is SNHLY, CDR2 FYNNEI. This CDR3 comprises 17 residues. V gave up 5 bases and J gave up 0 bases, with 14 bases separating them.

The chain has TRBV29-1 and TRBJ2-1; D not certain. CDR1 is SQVTM and CDR2 is ANQGSEA in the germline V gene. The CDR3 contains 15 residues. Trimming took 5 bases from V and 7 from J, leaving 21 bases between them. This chain's CDR3 is CSVTPSSGRRNEQFF. The CDR3 region has the DNA TGCAGCGTTACCCCCAGCTCGGGCAGACGTAATGAGCAGTTCTTC.

This chain's CDR3 is CASSHPTSEATQYF. In DNA form, the CDR3 reads TGCGCCAGCAGCCACCCTACTAGCGAAGCGACCCAGTACTTC. The chain combines TRBV4-1 with TRBJ2-5; 7 nucleotides line up with TRBD2. Germline V CDR1 and CDR2: MGHRA, YSYEKL. The CDR3 length is 14 residues. The V and J ends lost 3 bases and 7 bases, in that order; junction bases with no gene match: 8.

This clone turned up a few times. The chain joins TRBV29-1 to TRBJ2-5; D remains ambiguous. Trimming removed 3 bases at V and 5 bases at J, with 10 bases between. CDR1 SQVTM and CDR2 ANQGSEA come from the germline V gene. The CDR3 spans 12 residues. This CDR3 is CSVDITRETQYF. Written as DNA, the CDR3 is TGCAGCGTTGATATTACCCGCGAGACCCAGTACTTC.

V is TRBV11-2 and J is TRBJ2-1; D remains unclear. Germline V gene sequence: CDR1 SGHAT, CDR2 FQNNGV. This CDR3 is 12 amino acids long. V lost 3 bases to trimming and J lost 8 bases, with 8 bases between them. The CDR3 spells CASSFRRHEQFF. Written as DNA, the CDR3 is TGTGCCAGCAGCTTCCGTAGACATGAGCAGTTCTTC.

The chain couples TRBV9 to TRBJ2-5; a weak D match, TRBD2 (5 bases). There are 13 residues in the CDR3. Trimming cost V 0 bases and J 9 bases, with 12 bases left between them. In germline, CDR1 is SGDLS, CDR2 YYNGEE. The CDR3 is CASSVDSRGAQYF. In DNA form, the CDR3 reads TGTGCCAGCAGCGTAGACAGCCGGGGAGCCCAGTACTTC.

By share, this clone counts as medium-sized. The chain employs TRBV28 and TRBJ2-1; TRBD1 matches 7 bases. Trimming removed 6 bases from V and 7 bases from J; junction bases left unmatched: 9. The CDR3 has 14 amino acids. Germline CDR1 and CDR2: MDHEN and SYDVKM. The CDR3 reads CASRDGTAVNEQFF. CDR3 sequence (DNA): TGTGCCAGCAGAGATGGGACAGCCGTGAATGAGCAGTTCTTC.

The V gene is TRBV27, the J gene TRBJ2-5; no clear D gene. The CDR3 sequence is 12 residues long. Germline V lookup: CDR1 MNHEY, CDR2 SMNVEV (reference sequence). Trimming removed 6 bases at V and 2 bases at J, with 7 bases between. CDR3 in amino acids: CASSHSQETQYF. The CDR3 nucleotides are TGTGCCAGCAGCCACAGTCAAGAGACCCAGTACTTC.

This clone was picked up a small number of times. This chain joins TRBV29-1 and TRBJ2-1, with D perhaps matching TRBD1 (6 bases). V lost 7 bases and J lost 4, with 14 bases in between. Germline V gene sequence: CDR1 SQVTM, CDR2 ANQGSEA. This CDR3 is built from 13 residues. The CDR3 loop is CSGREGGYNEQFF. The CDR3 bases are TGCAGCGGCCGGGAAGGGGGTTACAATGAGCAGTTCTTC.

CDR3 amino acids: CSVTTQGPYEQYF. The CDR3 DNA reads TGCAGCGTCACAACTCAGGGACCCTACGAGCAGTACTTC. This rearrangement joins TRBV29-1 to TRBJ2-5, with D possibly called TRBD1 or TRBD2 (5 bases each). The J call may be wrong; the DNA end is better matched by TRBJ2-7. The CDR3 sequence is 13 residues long. Germline values: CDR1 SQVTM, CDR2 ANQGSEA.

This chain links TRBV18 with TRBJ2-5, with 7 bases matching TRBD1. CDR1 and CDR2 from the germline V gene are KGHSH and LQKENI. CDR3 size: 17 residues. V dropped 3 bases and J dropped 5; count of bases not matched to a gene: 15. CDR3 sequence: CASSPNGQVSKEETQYF. CDR3 coding DNA: TGTGCCAGCTCACCCAACGGACAGGTCTCGAAGGAGGAGACCCAGTACTTC. Looking up the rest from reference TRBV18 and TRBJ2-5 gives the full variable domain: NAGVMQNPRHLVRRRGQEARLRCSPMKGHSHVYWYRQLPEEGLKFMVYLQKENIIDESGMPKERFSAEFPKEGPSILRIQQVVRGDSAAYFCASSPNGQVSKEETQYFGPGTRLLVL.

This sequence joins TRBV30 and TRBJ2-2, with D unresolved. The CDR3 is 10 residues long. Germline V CDR1 and CDR2: GTSNPN, SVGIG (reference sequence). Trimming took 3 bases from V and 8 from J, leaving 4 bases between them. CDR3 protein: CAWRRGELFF. The CDR3, as DNA: TGTGCCTGGAGGAGAGGGGAGCTGTTTTTT.